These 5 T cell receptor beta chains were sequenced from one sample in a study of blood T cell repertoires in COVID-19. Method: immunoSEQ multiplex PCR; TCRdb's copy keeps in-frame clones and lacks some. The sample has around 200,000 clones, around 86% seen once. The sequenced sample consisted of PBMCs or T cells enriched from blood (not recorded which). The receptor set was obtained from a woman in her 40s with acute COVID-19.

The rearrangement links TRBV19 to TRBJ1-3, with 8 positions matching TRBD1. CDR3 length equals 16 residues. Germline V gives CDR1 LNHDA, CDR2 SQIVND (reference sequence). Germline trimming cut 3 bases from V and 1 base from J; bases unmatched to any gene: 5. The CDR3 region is CASSIRGQVSGNTIYF. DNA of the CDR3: TGTGCCAGTAGTATTAGGGGACAGGTGTCTGGAAACACCATATATTTT.

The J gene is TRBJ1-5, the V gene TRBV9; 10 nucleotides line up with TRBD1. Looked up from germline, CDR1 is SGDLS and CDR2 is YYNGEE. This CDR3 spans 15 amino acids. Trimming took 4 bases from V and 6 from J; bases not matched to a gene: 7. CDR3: CASSPGTGVAQPQHF. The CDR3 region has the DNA TGTGCCAGCAGCCCTGGGACAGGGGTCGCTCAGCCCCAGCATTTT.

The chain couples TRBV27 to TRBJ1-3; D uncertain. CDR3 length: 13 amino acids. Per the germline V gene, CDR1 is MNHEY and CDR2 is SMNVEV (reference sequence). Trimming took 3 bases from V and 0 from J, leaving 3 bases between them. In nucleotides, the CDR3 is TGTGCCAGCAGTTTTAGCTCTGGAAACACCATATATTTT. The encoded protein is CASSFSSGNTIYF.

CDR3 sequence reads: CSASRQGGGYTF. The DNA for the CDR3 is TGCAGTGCCAGTAGACAGGGCGGAGGCTACACCTTC. V gene TRBV20-1 combines with J gene TRBJ1-2; TRBD1 matches at 7 bases. V was pared by 6 bases and J by 8 bases, with 9 bases of the junction left unmatched. CDR3 length: 12 amino acids. Germline values: CDR1 DFQATT, CDR2 SNEGSKA (reference sequence).

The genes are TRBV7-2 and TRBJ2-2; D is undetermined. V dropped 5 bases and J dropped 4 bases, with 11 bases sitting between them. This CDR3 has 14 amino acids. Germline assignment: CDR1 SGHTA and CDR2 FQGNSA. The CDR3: CASSLRLVTGELFF. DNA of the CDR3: TGTGCCAGCAGCCTAAGACTTGTCACCGGGGAGCTGTTTTTT.